The entry below gives a single T cell receptor (beta chain) sequence along with its context. Its matching antigen is unknown. Assay used: immunoSEQ multiplex PCR; TCRdb lists only in-frame clones, some missing. Among fewer than 85,000 clones listed, more than 75% were seen once. This entry is derived from a study of OX40 agonist ivuxolimab in advanced cancers. Study-level results: The average count of expanded clones was higher among CD8+ T cells than among CD4+.

The trim removed 5 bases at V and 5 bases at J, leaving 10 bases unmatched. The CDR3 is 16 amino acids. Germline V CDR1 and CDR2: MDHEN, SYDVKM. The material was CD4+ or CD8+ T cells sorted from blood, obtained in a trial of the OX40 agonist ivuxolimab. The chain combines TRBV28 with TRBJ1-5; 9 positions agree with TRBD1. The sequence came from an adult with an advanced solid tumor such as melanoma, head and neck, liver or kidney cancer. Written as DNA, the CDR3 is TGTGCCAGCAGTCAAAAACAGGGGGCGAAAGATCAGCCCCAGCATTTT. It codes for CASSQKQGAKDQPQHF.